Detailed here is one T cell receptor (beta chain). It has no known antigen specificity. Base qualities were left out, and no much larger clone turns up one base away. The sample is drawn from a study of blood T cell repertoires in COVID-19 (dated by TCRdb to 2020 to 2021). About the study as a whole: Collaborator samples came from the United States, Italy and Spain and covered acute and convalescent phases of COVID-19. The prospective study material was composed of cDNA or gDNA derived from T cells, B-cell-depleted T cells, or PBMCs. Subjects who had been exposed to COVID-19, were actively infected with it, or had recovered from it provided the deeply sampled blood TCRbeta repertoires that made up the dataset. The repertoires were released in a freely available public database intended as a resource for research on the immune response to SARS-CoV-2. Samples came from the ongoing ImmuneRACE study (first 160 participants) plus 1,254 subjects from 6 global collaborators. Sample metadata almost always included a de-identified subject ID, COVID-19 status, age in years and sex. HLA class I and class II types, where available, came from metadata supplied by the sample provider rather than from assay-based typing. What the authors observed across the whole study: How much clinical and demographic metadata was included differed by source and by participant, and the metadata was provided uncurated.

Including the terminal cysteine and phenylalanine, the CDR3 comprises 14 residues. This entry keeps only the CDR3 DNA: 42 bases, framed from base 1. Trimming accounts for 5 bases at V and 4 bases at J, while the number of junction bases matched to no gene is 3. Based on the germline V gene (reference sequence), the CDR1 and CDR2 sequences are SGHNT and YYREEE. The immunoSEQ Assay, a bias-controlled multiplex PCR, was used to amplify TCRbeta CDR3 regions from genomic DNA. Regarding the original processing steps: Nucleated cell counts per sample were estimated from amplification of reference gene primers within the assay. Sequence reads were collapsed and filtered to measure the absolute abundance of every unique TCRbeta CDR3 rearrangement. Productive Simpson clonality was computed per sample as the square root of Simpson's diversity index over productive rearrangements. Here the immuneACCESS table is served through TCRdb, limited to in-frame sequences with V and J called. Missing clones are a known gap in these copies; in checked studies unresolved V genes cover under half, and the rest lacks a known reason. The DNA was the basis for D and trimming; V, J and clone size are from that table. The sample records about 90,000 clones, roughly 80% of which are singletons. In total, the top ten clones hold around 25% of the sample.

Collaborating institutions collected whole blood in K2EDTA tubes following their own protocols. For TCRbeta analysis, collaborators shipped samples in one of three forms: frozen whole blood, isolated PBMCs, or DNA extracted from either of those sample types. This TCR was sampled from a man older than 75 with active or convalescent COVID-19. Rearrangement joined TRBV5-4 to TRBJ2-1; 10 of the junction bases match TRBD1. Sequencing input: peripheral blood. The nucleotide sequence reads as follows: TGTGCCAGCAGGAGGGACAGGGGATACAATGAGCAGTTCTTC. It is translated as CASRRDRGYNEQFF.